The entry that follows covers one T cell receptor beta chain sequence. The antigen is unknown. The data stem from a study of Ad26.COV2.S vaccination and SARS-CoV-2 variants. Study-wide results and limits: Spike-specific TCR breadth in vaccine recipients exceeded that seen in placebo recipients.

The table came from immunoSEQ multiplex PCR; TCRdb's copy has only in-frame clones and leaves some out. The sample has fewer than 500,000 clones, less than 95% seen once. Stated treatment: around 19 received Ad26.COV2.S at low or high dose, single or two shots; 5 received placebo; per-sample allocation not given. Samples analyzed were those drawn on day 63 after the first vaccine or placebo injection. CDR1 and CDR2 (germline): SQVTM, ANQGSEA. This CDR3 is 11 amino acids long. Trimming stripped 7 bases from V and 4 bases from J, with 8 bases between. The gene calls are TRBV29-1 and TRBJ1-5, with D unresolved. The input for sequencing was peripheral blood, taken in a trial of Ad26.COV2.S vaccine versus placebo. This clonotype originated in a person between 18 and 65 years old who received the Ad26.COV2.S COVID-19 vaccine or a placebo. The CDR3 bases are TGCAGCGAGACCGAGAATCAGCCCCAGCATTTT. Translation gives CSETENQPQHF.